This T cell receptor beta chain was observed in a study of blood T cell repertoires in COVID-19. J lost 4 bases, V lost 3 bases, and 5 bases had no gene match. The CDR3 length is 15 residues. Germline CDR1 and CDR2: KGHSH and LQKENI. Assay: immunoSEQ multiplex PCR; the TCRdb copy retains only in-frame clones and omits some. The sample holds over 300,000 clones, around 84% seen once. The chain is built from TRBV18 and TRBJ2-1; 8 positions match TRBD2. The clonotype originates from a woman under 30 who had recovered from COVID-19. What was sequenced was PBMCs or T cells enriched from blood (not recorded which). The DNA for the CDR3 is TGTGCCAGCTCACCGACTAGCGAGGGTTACAATGAGCAGTTCTTC. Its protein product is CASSPTSEGYNEQFF.